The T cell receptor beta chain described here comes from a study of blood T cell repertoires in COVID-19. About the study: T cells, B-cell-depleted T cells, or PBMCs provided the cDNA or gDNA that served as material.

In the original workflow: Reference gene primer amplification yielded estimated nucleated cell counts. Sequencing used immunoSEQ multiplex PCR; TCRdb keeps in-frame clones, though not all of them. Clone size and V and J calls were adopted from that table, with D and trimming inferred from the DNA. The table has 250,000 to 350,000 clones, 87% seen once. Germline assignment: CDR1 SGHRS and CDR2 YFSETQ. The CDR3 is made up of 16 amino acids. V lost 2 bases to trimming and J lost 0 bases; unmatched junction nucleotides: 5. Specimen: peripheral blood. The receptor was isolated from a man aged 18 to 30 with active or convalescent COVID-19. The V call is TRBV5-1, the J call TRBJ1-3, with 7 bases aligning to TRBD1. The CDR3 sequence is CASSLQGLYSGNTIYF. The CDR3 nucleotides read TGCGCCAGCAGCTTACAGGGGTTGTACTCTGGAAACACCATATATTTT.